Listed below are T cell receptor beta chains from one sample, sequenced in a study of shared clonotypes between healthy human individuals. TCRdb's copy holds only in-frame clones and misses some; the assay was immunoSEQ multiplex PCR. The sample yields about 320,000 clones, roughly 87% seen once. The material sequenced was memory CD8+ T cells sorted from blood. The receptors originated from a man younger than 30 in good health. CDR3s include the opening cysteine and the closing phenylalanine or tryptophan. The D gene is left open where the match is weak. Not every row has a clone size; where given, it reads once, few, many or a size class.

J	size	V	D	DNA	CDR3
TRBJ2-1	.	TRBV10-3	.	TGTGCCACCAAAAAGGGAAAAGGACTTGCCTACAATGAGCAGTTCTTC	CATKKGKGLAYNEQFF
TRBJ2-1	.	TRBV6-1	TRBD2	TGTGCCAGCACCGACGGGGCGGGGGACTACAATGAGCAGTTCTTC	CASTDGAGDYNEQFF
TRBJ1-6	.	TRBV6-1	.	TGTGCCTACAGCACCATGCGGACTGGGAATTCACCCCTCCACTTT	CAYSTMRTGNSPLHF
TRBJ1-4	.	TRBV6-6	.	TGTGCCAGCAGTTACCCTGGGAGTAGTGGGGAAAAACTGTTTTTT	CASSYPGSSGEKLFF
TRBJ2-7	.	TRBV5-5	TRBD1	TGTGCCAGCAGCTCCGGACAGGGTATTTCCTACGAGCAGTACTTC	CASSSGQGISYEQYF
TRBJ2-2	.	TRBV2	.	TGTGCCAGCAGTGACCCCGGGGAGCTGTTTTTT	CASSDPGELFF
TRBJ2-3	.	TRBV9	.	TGTGCCAGCAGCGCAGATGGCGGGGAGATCACAGATACGCAGTATTTT	CASSADGGEITDTQYF
TRBJ2-7	.	TRBV11-2	TRBD1	TGTGCCAGCAGCGCCGGGACAGGCGCCTACGAGCAGTACTTC	CASSAGTGAYEQYF
TRBJ2-1	.	TRBV5-6	.	TGTGCCAGCAGGCCGCTAGGGTTTTTCGGATACAATGAGCAGTTCTTC	CASRPLGFFGYNEQFF
TRBJ1-3	once	TRBV4-1	TRBD1	TGCGCCAGCAGCCAAGAGGGACAGTATTACGTGGACACCATATATTTT	CASSQEGQYYVDTIYF
TRBJ1-1	once	TRBV12-5	.	TGTGCTAGTGGTTTGGAGTCTGGTACTGAAGCTTTCTTT	CASGLESGTEAFF
TRBJ2-7	.	TRBV19	.	TGTGCCAGTAGTATAGGCAGGACCTACGAGCAGTACTTC	CASSIGRTYEQYF
TRBJ2-1	.	TRBV6-1	TRBD2	TGTGCCAGCAGTGAACCGACTAGCGGGAGGTCCAATGAGCAGTTCTTC	CASSEPTSGRSNEQFF
TRBJ1-2	.	TRBV28	.	TGTGCCAGCAGCGATTACCAGGGTAACTATGGCTACACCTTC	CASSDYQGNYGYTF
TRBJ2-7	once	TRBV7-9	TRBD1	TGTGCCAGCAGCCTCCAACCGGGACAGGGCTCCTACGAGCAGTACTTC	CASSLQPGQGSYEQYF
TRBJ2-7	.	TRBV5-4	.	TGTGCCAGCAGCTTGGGGTCGGGGGCCTACGAGCAGTACTTC	CASSLGSGAYEQYF
TRBJ1-2	once	TRBV2	.	TGTGCCAGCAGTGAAAATATGGGTGGGGACTACACCTTC	CASSENMGGDYTF
TRBJ2-1	.	TRBV29-1	TRBD1	TGCAGCTCCCGGGACAGGGGCTCCTACAATGAGCAGTTCTTC	CSSRDRGSYNEQFF
TRBJ1-1	.	TRBV6-1	.	TGTGCCAGCAGTGAACTGTCGGACGGGAGTGAAGCTTTCTTT	CASSELSDGSEAFF
TRBJ2-5	.	TRBV4-1	.	TGCGCCAGCAGCCTCGGACAGTTCCAAGAGACCCAGTACTTC	CASSLGQFQETQYF
TRBJ2-7	.	TRBV10-3	TRBD1	TGTGCCATCAGACCCCCGACAGGGGGCGACGAGCAGTACTTC	CAIRPPTGGDEQYF
TRBJ1-2	.	TRBV4-3	TRBD1	TGCGCCAGCAGCCAAGATCCCGGGACAGGCTATGGCTACACCTTC	CASSQDPGTGYGYTF
TRBJ2-7	.	TRBV27	.	TGTGCCAGCAGTTTATCGACCGGGGTGAAATCCTACGAGCAGTACTTC	CASSLSTGVKSYEQYF
TRBJ1-2	.	TRBV2	.	TGTGCCAGCAGTGAGAGCTTCGACACTATCTATGGCTACACCTTC	CASSESFDTIYGYTF
TRBJ2-5	once	TRBV4-3	.	TGCGCCAGCAGCCAAGATTGGTCGGGATTGGAAGAGACCCAGTACTTC	CASSQDWSGLEETQYF
TRBJ2-7	.	TRBV7-9	TRBD2	TGTGCCAGCAGCCCACCCGGGGGGTGGGAGCAGTACTTC	CASSPPGGWEQYF
TRBJ2-1	few	TRBV4-3	TRBD1	TGCGCCAGCAGCCCGAGCCCGGGACAGACCTACAATGAGCAGTTCTTC	CASSPSPGQTYNEQFF
TRBJ1-2	.	TRBV4-2	.	TGTGCCAGCAGCCAAGAATGGAACAACTATGGCTACACCTTC	CASSQEWNNYGYTF
TRBJ1-2	.	TRBV5-5	TRBD1	TGTGCCAGCAGCGTGGACAGGGGAAACGTCTATGGCTACACCTTC	CASSVDRGNVYGYTF
TRBJ2-5	.	TRBV27	TRBD1	TGTGCCAGCAGAACACAGGGGGTCCAAGAGACCCAGTACTTC	CASRTQGVQETQYF
TRBJ2-3	.	TRBV5-1	TRBD2	TGCGCCAGCAGCTTGGCAAGCGGGGTCACAGATACGCAGTATTTT	CASSLASGVTDTQYF
TRBJ2-6	.	TRBV9	.	TGTGCCAGCAGCCTAACCTCTGGGGCCAACGTCCTGACTTTC	CASSLTSGANVLTF
TRBJ2-7	once	TRBV7-8	.	TGTGCCAGCAGCCAAGAGACCTGGGAGCAGTACTTC	CASSQETWEQYF
TRBJ2-7	.	TRBV6-1	TRBD1	TGTGCCAGCAGTGCCCAAACACGGGACAGGATCTACGAGCAGTACTTC	CASSAQTRDRIYEQYF
TRBJ2-1	.	TRBV4-1	.	TGCGCCAGCAGCCTAGTCGGGGGCTCCTACAATGAGCAGTTCTTC	CASSLVGGSYNEQFF
TRBJ2-7	.	TRBV5-1	.	TGCGCCAGCAGCTTTCATCCCAGACGGCACTACGAGCAGTACTTC	CASSFHPRRHYEQYF
TRBJ2-3	.	TRBV9	.	TGTGCCAGCAGCCCCGAGGTGAGCCCTAATACGCAGTATTTT	CASSPEVSPNTQYF
TRBJ1-6	.	TRBV4-1	.	TGCGCCAGCAGCCATGTAGGGGTTTCACCCCTCCACTTT	CASSHVGVSPLHF
TRBJ2-1	.	TRBV7-9	TRBD2	TGTGCCAGCAGCCCTACCCGGACTAGCGGCACGAGCTCCTACAATGAGCAGTTCTTC	CASSPTRTSGTSSYNEQFF
TRBJ2-1	.	TRBV5-1	TRBD2	TGCGCCAGCAGCATCCCGGGACTAGCTAAGTATGAGCAGTTCTTC	CASSIPGLAKYEQFF
TRBJ2-7	.	TRBV7-6	.	TGTGCCAGCAGCTTAGGGAACGAGCAGTACTTC	CASSLGNEQYF
TRBJ2-7	.	TRBV29-1	TRBD2	TGCAGCGTCGGACTAGCGGGAGGTTCCGAGCAGTACTTC	CSVGLAGGSEQYF
TRBJ1-6	.	TRBV6-1	.	TGTGCCAGCAAAGTTTGGCACAGCTATAATTCACCCCTCCACTTT	CASKVWHSYNSPLHF